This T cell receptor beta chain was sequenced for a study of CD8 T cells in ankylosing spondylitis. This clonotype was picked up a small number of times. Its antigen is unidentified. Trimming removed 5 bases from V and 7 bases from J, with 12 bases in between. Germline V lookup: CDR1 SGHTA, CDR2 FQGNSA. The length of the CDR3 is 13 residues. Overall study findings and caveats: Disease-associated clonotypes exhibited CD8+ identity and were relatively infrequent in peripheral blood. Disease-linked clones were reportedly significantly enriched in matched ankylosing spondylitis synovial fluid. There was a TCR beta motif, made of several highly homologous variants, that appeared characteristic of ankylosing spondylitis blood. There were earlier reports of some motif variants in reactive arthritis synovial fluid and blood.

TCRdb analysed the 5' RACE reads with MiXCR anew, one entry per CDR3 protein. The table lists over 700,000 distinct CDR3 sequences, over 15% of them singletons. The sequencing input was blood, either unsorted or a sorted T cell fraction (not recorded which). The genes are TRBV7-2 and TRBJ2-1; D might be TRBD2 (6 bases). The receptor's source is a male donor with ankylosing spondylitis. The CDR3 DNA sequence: TGTGCCAGCAGCCCCCTCCTAGCGAATGAGCAGTTCTTC. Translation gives CASSPLLANEQFF.